This T cell receptor (beta chain) was sequenced during a study of shared clonotypes between healthy human individuals. Clones were read by immunoSEQ multiplex PCR, and TCRdb kept only the in-frame ones, dropping some. The sample carries 800,000 to 1,200,000 clones, about 84% recorded once. Findings and caveats of the study: Some naive CD4 clonotypes, around 4.9%, turned up in common across several donors.

CDR3 length equals 14 residues. V trimming: 3 bases; J trimming: 4 bases; junction bases outside the gene matches: 3. CDR1 and CDR2 (germline): MDHEN, SYDVKM. Note on this clone: Its specificity is unknown.

Input material: memory CD4+ T cells from PBMCs. As for subset: CD45RA-negative fraction. The J gene is TRBJ2-5, the V gene TRBV28, with TRBD1 identical over 9 bases. The sequence came from a man younger than 35 in good health. Some clones in this sample may be carry-over from other donors' samples. The CDR3 here is CASSFPGQGETQYF. The DNA of the CDR3 is TGTGCCAGCAGTTTTCCGGGACAGGGAGAGACCCAGTACTTC.